This TCR beta chain was found in a study of Ad26.COV2.S vaccination and SARS-CoV-2 variants. Here immunoSEQ multiplex PCR was the method, and the copy in TCRdb shows in-frame clones only, minus some. The sample consists of about 350,000 clones, about 92% of them appearing once. Details on this clone: Its matching antigen is unknown.

With 3 bases removed from V and 5 bases from J, the gap between germline ends came to 11 bases. This CDR3 is 13 amino acids long. In germline, CDR1 is MNHEY, CDR2 SMNVEV (reference sequence). Whole-study results and caveats: Marked by substantial breadth, spike-specific CD8+ and CD4+ T cell responses were reportedly seen after vaccination.

The TCR sequence derives from a human donor who had recovered from COVID-19. This chain links TRBV27 with TRBJ2-7, with D possibly matching TRBD1 (6 bases). This sample comprised peripheral blood, obtained after recovery from COVID-19. CDR3 in DNA: TGTGCCAGCAGTTTTGTGGGGGCCCACGAGCAGTACTTC. This translates into CASSFVGAHEQYF.